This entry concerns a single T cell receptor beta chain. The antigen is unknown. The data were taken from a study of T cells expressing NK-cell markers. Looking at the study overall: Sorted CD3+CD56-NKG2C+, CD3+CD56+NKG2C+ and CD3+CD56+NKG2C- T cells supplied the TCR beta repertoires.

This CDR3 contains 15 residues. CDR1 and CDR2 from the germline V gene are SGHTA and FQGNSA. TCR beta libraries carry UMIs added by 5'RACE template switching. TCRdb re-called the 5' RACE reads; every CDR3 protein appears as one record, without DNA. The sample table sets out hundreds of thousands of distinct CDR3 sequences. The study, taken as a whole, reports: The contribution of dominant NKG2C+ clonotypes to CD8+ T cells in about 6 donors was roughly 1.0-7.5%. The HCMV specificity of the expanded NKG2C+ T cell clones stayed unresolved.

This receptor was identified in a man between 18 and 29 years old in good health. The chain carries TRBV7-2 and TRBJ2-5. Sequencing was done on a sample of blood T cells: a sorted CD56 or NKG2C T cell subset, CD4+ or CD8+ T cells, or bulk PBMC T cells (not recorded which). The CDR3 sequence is CASSLGWQYQETQYF.